Many counts were recorded for the clone carrying this T cell receptor beta chain. Its cognate antigen is unknown. The CDR3 covers 14 residues. The germline V gene has CDR1 SGHTA and CDR2 FQGTGA. V lost 3 bases to trimming and J lost 3 bases, with 8 bases between them. With iRepertoire HTBI primers and Arm-PCR of CDR3 regions, TCR beta libraries were built. TCRdb passed the multiplex PCR reads through MiXCR, listing each CDR3 protein once. This table has almost 350,000 distinct CDR3 sequences, around 19% appearing once. The data were obtained in a study of regulatory T cells in long-lasting Graves disease. This sample's time point: persistent/refractory GD, antithyroid drugs over 5 years with positive TRAb. PBMC-extracted RNA yielded the TCR library. Overall study results and limits: Persistent-disease Graves' patients showed less TCR diversity than new cases.

The rearrangement uses TRBV7-3 and TRBJ2-2; D is undetermined. This material consisted of peripheral blood mononuclear cells (PBMCs), taken when the disease was refractory, from a patient treated with antithyroid drugs. The sequence came from a female donor with Graves disease. The CDR3 is CASSLGSYTGELFF. CDR3 in DNA: TGTGCCAGCAGCTTGGGCAGTTACACCGGGGAGCTGTTTTTT.